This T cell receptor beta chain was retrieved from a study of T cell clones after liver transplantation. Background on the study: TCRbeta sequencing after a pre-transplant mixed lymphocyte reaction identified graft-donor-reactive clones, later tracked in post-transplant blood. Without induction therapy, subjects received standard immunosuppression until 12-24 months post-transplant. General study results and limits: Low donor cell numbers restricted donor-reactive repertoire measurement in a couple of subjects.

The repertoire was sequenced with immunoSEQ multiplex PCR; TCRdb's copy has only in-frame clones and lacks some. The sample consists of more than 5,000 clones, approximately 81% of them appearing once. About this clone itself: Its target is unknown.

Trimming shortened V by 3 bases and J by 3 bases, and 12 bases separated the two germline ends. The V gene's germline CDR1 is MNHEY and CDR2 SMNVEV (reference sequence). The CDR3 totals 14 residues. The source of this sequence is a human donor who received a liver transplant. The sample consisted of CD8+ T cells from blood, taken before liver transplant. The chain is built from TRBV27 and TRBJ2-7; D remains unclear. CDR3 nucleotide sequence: TGTGCCAGCAGTTTGACATCACCCGGCTACGAGCAGTACTTC. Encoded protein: CASSLTSPGYEQYF.